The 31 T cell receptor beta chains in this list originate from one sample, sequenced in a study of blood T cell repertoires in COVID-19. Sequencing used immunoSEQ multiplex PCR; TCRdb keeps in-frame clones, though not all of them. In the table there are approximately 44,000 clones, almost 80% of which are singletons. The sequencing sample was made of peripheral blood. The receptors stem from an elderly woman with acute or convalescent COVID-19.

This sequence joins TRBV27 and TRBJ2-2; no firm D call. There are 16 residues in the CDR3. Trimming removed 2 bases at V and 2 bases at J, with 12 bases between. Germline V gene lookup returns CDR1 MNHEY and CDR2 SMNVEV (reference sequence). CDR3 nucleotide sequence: TGTGCCAGCAGTTTAATCCCCAGGATAAACACCGGGGAGCTGTTTTTT. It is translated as CASSLIPRINTGELFF.

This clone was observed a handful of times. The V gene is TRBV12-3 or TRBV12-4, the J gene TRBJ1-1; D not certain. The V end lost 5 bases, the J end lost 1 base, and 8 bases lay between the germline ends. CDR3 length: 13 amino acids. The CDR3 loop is CASSPPGNTEAFF. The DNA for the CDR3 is TGTGCCAGCAGTCCGCCAGGGAACACTGAAGCTTTCTTT.

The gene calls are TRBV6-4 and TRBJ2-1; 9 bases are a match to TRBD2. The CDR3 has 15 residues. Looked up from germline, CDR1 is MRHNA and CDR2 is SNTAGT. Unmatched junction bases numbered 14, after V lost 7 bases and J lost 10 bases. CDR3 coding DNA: TGTGCCAGCACTGATAACGCGGGAGGGCCTGGGGAGCAGTTCTTC. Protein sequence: CASTDNAGGPGEQFF.

The chain's CDR3 is CASSILTSGSYNEQFF. The CDR3 DNA reads as TGCGCCAGCTCTATCCTGACTAGCGGCTCCTACAATGAGCAGTTCTTC. The V call is TRBV5-1, the J call TRBJ2-1, with 9 positions matching TRBD2. Trimming cost V 7 bases and J 0 bases; bases outside gene matches: 8. The CDR3 runs to 16 residues. Looked up from germline, CDR1 is SGHRS and CDR2 is YFSETQ.

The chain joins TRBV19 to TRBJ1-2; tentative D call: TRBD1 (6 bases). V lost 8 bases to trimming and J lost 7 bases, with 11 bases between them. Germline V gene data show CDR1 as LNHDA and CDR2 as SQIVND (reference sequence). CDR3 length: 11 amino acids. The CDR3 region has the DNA TGTGCCAGTGACCAGGGGAGTGGCTACACCTTC. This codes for CASDQGSGYTF. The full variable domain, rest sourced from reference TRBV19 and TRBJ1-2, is DGGITQSPKYLFRKEGQNVTLSCEQNLNHDAMYWYRQDPGQGLRLIYYSQIVNDFQKGDIAEGYSVSREKKESFPLTVTSAQKNPTAFYLCASDQGSGYTFGSGTRLTVV.

CDR3 loop: CASSLDRGSNQPQHF. The CDR3 region has the DNA TGTGCCAGCAGCCTAGACAGGGGCAGCAATCAGCCCCAGCATTTT. V usage is TRBV7-8 and J usage is TRBJ1-5; 8 bases agree with TRBD1. With 5 bases clipped from V and 1 base from J, the junction kept 4 bases outside the gene matches. This CDR3 has 15 amino acids. CDR1 is SGHVS and CDR2 is FQNEAQ in the germline V gene.

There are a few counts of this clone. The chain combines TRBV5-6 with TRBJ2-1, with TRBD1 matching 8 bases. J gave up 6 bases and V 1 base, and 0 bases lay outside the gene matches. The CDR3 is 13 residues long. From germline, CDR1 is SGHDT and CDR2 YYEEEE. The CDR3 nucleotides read TGTGCCAGCAGCTTGACAGGGGGCAATGAGCAGTTCTTC. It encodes CASSLTGGNEQFF.

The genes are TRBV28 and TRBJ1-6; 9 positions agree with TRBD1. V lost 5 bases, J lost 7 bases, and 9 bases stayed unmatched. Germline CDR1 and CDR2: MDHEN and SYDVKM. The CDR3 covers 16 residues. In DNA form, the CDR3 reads TGTGCCAGCAGTCTAGGCGGACAGGGGTGGAATTCACCCCTCCACTTT. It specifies CASSLGGQGWNSPLHF.

The CDR3 DNA reads TGTGCCAGCAGCTCACCCAGGCCAGGGAGGGCTGAAGCTTTCTTT. Protein: CASSSPRPGRAEAFF. V usage is TRBV7-2 and J usage is TRBJ1-1, with D possibly TRBD1 on 5 matching bases. The CDR3 spans 15 residues. Germline V gene sequence: CDR1 SGHTA, CDR2 FQGNSA. Between the trimmed V and J ends, which lost 4 bases and 6 bases, there was a span of 18 bases.

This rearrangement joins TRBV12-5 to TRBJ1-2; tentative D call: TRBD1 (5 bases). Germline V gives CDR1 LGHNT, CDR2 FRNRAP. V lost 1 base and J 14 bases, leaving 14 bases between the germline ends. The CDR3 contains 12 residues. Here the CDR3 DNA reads TGTGCTAGTGGTTTGGCCCGGGACGCGGGAACCTTC. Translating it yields CASGLARDAGTF.

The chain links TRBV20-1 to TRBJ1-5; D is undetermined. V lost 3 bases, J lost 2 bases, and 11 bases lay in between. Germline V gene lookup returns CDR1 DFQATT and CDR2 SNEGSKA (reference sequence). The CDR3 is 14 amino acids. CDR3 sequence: CSASIPPGNQPQHF. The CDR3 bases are TGCAGTGCTAGTATCCCGCCAGGCAATCAGCCCCAGCATTTT.

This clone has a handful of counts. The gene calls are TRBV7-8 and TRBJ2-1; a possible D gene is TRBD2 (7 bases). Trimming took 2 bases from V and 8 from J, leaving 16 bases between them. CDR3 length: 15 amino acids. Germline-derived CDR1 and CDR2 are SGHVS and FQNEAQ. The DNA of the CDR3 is TGTGCCAGCAGCTTAAGCGCTGGGAGGGGGGATGAGCAGTTCTTC. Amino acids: CASSLSAGRGDEQFF. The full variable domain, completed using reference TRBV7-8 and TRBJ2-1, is GAGVSQSPRYKVAKRGQDVALRCDPISGHVSLFWYQQALGQGPEFLTYFQNEAQLDKSGLPSDRFFAERPEGSVSTLKIQRTQQEDSAVYLCASSLSAGRGDEQFFGPGTRLTVL.

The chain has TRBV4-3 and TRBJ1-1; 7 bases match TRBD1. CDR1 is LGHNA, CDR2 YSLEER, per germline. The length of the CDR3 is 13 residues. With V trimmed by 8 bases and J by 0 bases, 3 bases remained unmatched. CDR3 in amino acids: CASRQGMNTEAFF. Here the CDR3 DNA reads TGCGCCAGCCGACAGGGTATGAACACTGAAGCTTTCTTT.

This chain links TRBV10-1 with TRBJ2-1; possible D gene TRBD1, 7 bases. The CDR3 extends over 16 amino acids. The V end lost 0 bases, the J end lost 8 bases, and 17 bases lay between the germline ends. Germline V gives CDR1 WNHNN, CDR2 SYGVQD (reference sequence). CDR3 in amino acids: CASSESGAGGSDEQFF. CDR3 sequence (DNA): TGCGCCAGCAGTGAGTCTGGGGCAGGGGGGAGCGATGAGCAGTTCTTC.

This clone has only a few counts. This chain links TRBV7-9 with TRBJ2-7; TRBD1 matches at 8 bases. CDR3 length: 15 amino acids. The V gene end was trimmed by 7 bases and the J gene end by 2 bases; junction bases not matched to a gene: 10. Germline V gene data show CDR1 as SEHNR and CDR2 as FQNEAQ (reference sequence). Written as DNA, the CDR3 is TGTGCCAGCACCCGCCCGAGGACAGGGACCTACGAGCAGTACTTC. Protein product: CASTRPRTGTYEQYF.

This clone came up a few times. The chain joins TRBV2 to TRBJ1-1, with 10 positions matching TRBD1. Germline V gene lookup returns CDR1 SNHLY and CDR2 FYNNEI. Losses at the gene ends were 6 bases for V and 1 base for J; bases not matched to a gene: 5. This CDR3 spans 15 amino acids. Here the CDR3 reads CASSRDRGRNTEAFF. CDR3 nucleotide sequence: TGTGCCAGCAGCCGGGACAGGGGCCGGAACACTGAAGCTTTCTTT.

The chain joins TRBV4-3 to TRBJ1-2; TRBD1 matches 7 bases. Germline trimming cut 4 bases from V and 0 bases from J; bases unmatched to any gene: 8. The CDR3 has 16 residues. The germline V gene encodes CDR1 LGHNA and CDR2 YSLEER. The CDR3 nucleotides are TGCGCCAGCAGCCCGGCCAAGGGGGCGCCTAACTATGGCTACACCTTC. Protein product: CASSPAKGAPNYGYTF.

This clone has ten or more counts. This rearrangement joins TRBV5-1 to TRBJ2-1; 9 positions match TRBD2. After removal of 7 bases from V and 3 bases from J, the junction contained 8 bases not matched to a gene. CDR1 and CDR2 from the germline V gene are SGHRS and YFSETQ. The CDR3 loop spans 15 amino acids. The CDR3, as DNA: TGCGCCAGCGAGCCCGGGACTAGCAGCTACAATGAGCAGTTCTTC. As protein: CASEPGTSSYNEQFF.

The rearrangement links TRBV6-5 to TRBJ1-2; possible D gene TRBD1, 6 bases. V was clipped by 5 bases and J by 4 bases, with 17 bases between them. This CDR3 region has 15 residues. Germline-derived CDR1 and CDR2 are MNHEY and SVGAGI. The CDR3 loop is CASSRPDRVTYGYTF. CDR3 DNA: TGTGCCAGCAGTAGACCGGACAGAGTTACCTATGGCTACACCTTC.

The CDR3 sequence is CASSQAGAKNIQYF. The CDR3 region has the DNA TGCGCCAGCAGCCAAGCGGGAGCCAAAAACATTCAGTACTTC. V and J are TRBV4-3 and TRBJ2-4; D is uncertain. V was shortened by 1 base and J by 0 bases, with 4 bases between the two germline ends. Germline V gene data show CDR1 as LGHNA and CDR2 as YSLEER. The CDR3 totals 14 residues.

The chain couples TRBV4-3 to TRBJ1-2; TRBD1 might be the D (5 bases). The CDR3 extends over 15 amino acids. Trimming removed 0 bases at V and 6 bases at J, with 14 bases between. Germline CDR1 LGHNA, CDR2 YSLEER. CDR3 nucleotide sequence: TGCGCCAGCAGCCAAGATTACCAGGGCCCCGATGGCTACACCTTC. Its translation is CASSQDYQGPDGYTF.

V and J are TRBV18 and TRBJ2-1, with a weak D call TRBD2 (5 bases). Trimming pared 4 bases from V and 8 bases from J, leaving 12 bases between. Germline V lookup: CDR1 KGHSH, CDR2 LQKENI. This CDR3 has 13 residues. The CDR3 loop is CASSQRSGYEQFF. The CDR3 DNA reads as TGTGCCAGCTCACAAAGGTCGGGGTATGAGCAGTTCTTC. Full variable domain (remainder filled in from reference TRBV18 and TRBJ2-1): NAGVMQNPRHLVRRRGQEARLRCSPMKGHSHVYWYRQLPEEGLKFMVYLQKENIIDESGMPKERFSAEFPKEGPSILRIQQVVRGDSAAYFCASSQRSGYEQFFGPGTRLTVL.

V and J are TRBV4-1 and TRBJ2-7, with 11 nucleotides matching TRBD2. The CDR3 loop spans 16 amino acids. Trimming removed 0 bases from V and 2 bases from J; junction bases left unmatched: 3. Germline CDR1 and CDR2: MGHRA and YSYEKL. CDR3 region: CASSQELAGGAYEQYF. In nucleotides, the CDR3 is TGCGCCAGCAGCCAAGAGCTAGCGGGAGGAGCCTACGAGCAGTACTTC.

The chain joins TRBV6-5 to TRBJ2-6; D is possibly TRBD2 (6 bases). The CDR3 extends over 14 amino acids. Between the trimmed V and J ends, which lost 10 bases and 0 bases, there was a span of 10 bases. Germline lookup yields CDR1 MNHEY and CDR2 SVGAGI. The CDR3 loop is CATREISGANVLTF. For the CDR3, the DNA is TGTGCCACCCGGGAGATCTCTGGGGCCAACGTCCTGACTTTC.

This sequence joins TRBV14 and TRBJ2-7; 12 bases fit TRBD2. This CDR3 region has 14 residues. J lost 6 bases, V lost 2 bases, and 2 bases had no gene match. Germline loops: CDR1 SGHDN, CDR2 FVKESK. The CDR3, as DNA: TGTGCCAGCAGCCAATCGGGACTAGCGGGCGAGCAGTACTTC. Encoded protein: CASSQSGLAGEQYF.

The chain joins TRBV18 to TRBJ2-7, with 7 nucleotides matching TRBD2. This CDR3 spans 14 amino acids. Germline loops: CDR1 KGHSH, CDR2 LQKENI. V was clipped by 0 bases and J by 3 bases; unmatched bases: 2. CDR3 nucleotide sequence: TGTGCCAGCTCACCACCGGCGGGAGACTACGAGCAGTACTTC. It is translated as CASSPPAGDYEQYF.

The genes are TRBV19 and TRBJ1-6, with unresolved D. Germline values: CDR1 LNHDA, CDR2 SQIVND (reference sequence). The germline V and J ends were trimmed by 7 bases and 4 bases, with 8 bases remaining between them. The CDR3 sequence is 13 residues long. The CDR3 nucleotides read TGTGCCAGTAATGAGGGATATAATTCACCCCTCCACTTT. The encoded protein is CASNEGYNSPLHF.

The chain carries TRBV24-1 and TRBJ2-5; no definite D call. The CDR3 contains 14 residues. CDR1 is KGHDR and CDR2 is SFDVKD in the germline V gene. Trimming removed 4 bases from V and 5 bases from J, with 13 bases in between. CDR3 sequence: CATSDQAGGETQYF. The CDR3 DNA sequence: TGTGCCACCAGTGACCAAGCAGGTGGGGAGACCCAGTACTTC.

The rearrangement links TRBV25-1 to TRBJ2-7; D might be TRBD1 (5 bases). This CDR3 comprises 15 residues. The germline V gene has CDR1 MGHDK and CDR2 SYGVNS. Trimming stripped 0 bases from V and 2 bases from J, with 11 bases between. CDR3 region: CASSEYAPGTYEQYF. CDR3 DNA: TGTGCCAGCAGTGAATATGCCCCAGGGACCTACGAGCAGTACTTC.

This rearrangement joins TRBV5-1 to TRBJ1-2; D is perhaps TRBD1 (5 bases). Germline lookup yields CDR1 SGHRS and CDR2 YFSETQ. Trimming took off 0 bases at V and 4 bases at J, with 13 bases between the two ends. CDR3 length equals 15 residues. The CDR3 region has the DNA TGCGCCAGCAGCTTGGAAGTCAGGGAGGCCTATGGCTACACCTTC. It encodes CASSLEVREAYGYTF.

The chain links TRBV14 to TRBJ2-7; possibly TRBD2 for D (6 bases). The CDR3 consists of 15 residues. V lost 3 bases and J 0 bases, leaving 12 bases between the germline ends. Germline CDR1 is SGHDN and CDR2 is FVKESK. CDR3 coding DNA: TGTGCCAGCAGCCAGCGCCGGGACTCCTCCTACGAGCAGTACTTC. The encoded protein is CASSQRRDSSYEQYF.